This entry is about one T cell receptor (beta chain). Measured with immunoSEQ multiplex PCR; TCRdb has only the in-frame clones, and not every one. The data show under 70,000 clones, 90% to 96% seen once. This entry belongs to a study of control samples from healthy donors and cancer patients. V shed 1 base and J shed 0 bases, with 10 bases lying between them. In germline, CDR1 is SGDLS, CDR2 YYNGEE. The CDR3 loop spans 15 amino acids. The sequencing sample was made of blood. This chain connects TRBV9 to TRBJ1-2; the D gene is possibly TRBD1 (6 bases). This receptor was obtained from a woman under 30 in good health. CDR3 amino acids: CASSVLGQTNYGYTF. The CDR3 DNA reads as TGTGCCAGCAGCGTATTAGGACAGACTAACTATGGCTACACCTTC. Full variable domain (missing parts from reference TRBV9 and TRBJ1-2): DSGVTQTPKHLITATGQRVTLRCSPRSGDLSVYWYQQSLDQGLQFLIQYYNGEERAKGNILERFSAQQFPDLHSELNLSSLELGDSALYFCASSVLGQTNYGYTFGSGTRLTVV.